These 17 T cell receptor beta chains originate from one sample sequenced in a study of blood T cell repertoires in COVID-19. Assay: immunoSEQ multiplex PCR; the TCRdb copy retains only in-frame clones and omits some. The sample has about 140,000 clones, approximately 79% seen once; the top ten hold roughly 2.9%. The sample was PBMCs or T cells enriched from blood (not recorded which). These receptors all come from a woman aged 45-65 years who had recovered from COVID-19.

The chain combines TRBV4-1 with TRBJ1-2; D not certain. V was trimmed by 1 base and J by 4 bases, leaving 16 bases between them. Per the germline V gene, CDR1 is MGHRA and CDR2 is YSYEKL. The CDR3 runs 16 residues. DNA of the CDR3: TGCGCCAGCAGCCAAGGGGAGCTCTCTTGGGGCTATGGCTACACCTTC. Translating gives CASSQGELSWGYGYTF.

This clone showed up just once. CDR3 sequence reads: CASSAGTGLYEQYF. The CDR3 bases are TGTGCCAGCAGCGCGGGGACAGGGTTGTACGAGCAGTACTTC. This chain connects TRBV2 to TRBJ2-7; 9 bases map to TRBD1. The germline V gene has CDR1 SNHLY and CDR2 FYNNEI. This CDR3 is 14 amino acids long. Trimming cost V 6 bases and J 4 bases; bases outside gene matches: 7. The variable domain in full, with the rest retrieved from reference TRBV2 and TRBJ2-7, is EPEVTQTPSHQVTQMGQEVILRCVPISNHLYFYWYRQILGQKVEFLVSFYNNEISEKSEIFDDQFSVERPDGSNFTLKIRSTKLEDSAMYFCASSAGTGLYEQYFGPGTRLTVT.

This clone was observed a few times. This sequence joins TRBV5-1 and TRBJ2-7; TRBD2 matches 11 bases. The V and J ends lost 7 bases and 1 base, in that order; junction bases with no gene match: 13. CDR1 and CDR2 (germline): SGHRS, YFSETQ. This CDR3 has 17 residues. For the CDR3, the DNA is TGCGCCAGCGCTAAGGGGGCTAGCGGGAGGTTATCCTACGAGCAGTACTTC. Translating it yields CASAKGASGRLSYEQYF.

The chain recombines TRBV7-8 with TRBJ1-4, with TRBD1 matching 10 bases. V lost 5 bases to trimming and J lost 3 bases; unmatched junction nucleotides: 18. Germline values: CDR1 SGHVS, CDR2 FQNEAQ. The CDR3 is 20 amino acids. The CDR3 DNA sequence: TGTGCCAGCAGCCCCCTGATCCGGGACAGGGGTGGTGTGTCTAATGAAAAACTGTTTTTT. This translates into CASSPLIRDRGGVSNEKLFF. The full variable domain, with the rest looked up from reference TRBV7-8 and TRBJ1-4, is GAGVSQSPRYKVAKRGQDVALRCDPISGHVSLFWYQQALGQGPEFLTYFQNEAQLDKSGLPSDRFFAERPEGSVSTLKIQRTQQEDSAVYLCASSPLIRDRGGVSNEKLFFGSGTQLSVL.

The chain carries TRBV7-3 and TRBJ2-7, with a possible D match to TRBD1 (5 bases). In germline, CDR1 is SGHTA, CDR2 FQGTGA. Trimming pared 3 bases from V and 4 bases from J, leaving 10 bases between. This CDR3 spans 13 amino acids. The CDR3 bases are TGTGCCAGCAGCTTCCTCAGGGATTACGAGCAGTACTTC. As protein: CASSFLRDYEQYF.

The rearrangement uses TRBV6-5 and TRBJ1-4, with D hard to call. Germline V gene data show CDR1 as MNHEY and CDR2 as SVGAGI. V shed 7 bases and J shed 4 bases, with 10 bases lying between them. CDR3 length: 13 residues. The CDR3 here is CASTRIRNEKLFF. DNA of the CDR3: TGTGCCAGCACCAGGATCCGTAATGAAAAACTGTTTTTT.

A few counts support this clone. V usage is TRBV25-1 and J usage is TRBJ2-3; 7 nucleotides line up with TRBD1. CDR1 is MGHDK and CDR2 is SYGVNS in the germline V gene. V lost 7 bases and J lost 2; bases outside the gene matches: 9. This CDR3 is 15 amino acids long. CDR3 DNA sequence: TGTGCCAGCACCCCCCGGACAGGTTACACAGATACGCAGTATTTT. This translates into CASTPRTGYTDTQYF. Filled out from reference TRBV25-1 and TRBJ2-3, the complete variable domain reads EADIYQTPRYLVIGTGKKITLECSQTMGHDKMYWYQQDPGMELHLIHYSYGVNSTEKGDLSSESTVSRIRTEHFPLTLESARPSHTSQYLCASTPRTGYTDTQYFGPGTRLTVL.

The chain couples TRBV19 to TRBJ1-2; D is perhaps TRBD1 (5 bases). CDR3 length: 13 residues. Trimming left V 10 bases short and J 0 bases short, with 12 bases between. CDR1 is LNHDA, CDR2 SQIVND, per germline (reference sequence). The CDR3 DNA follows: TGTGCCATCTCGCGGGGGTCTAACTATGGCTACACCTTC. Protein product: CAISRGSNYGYTF.

The chain combines TRBV25-1 with TRBJ1-6, with D tentatively TRBD1 (5 bases). The CDR3 sequence is 16 residues long. With 0 bases removed from V and 7 bases from J, the gap between germline ends came to 13 bases. Germline CDR1 is MGHDK and CDR2 is SYGVNS. CDR3 in DNA: TGTGCCAGCAGTGAATATCCCCAGGGTCGAAATTCACCCCTCCACTTT. Translated: CASSEYPQGRNSPLHF.

V is TRBV27 and J is TRBJ2-7; a possible D gene is TRBD2 (6 bases). CDR1 MNHEY and CDR2 SMNVEV come from the germline V gene (reference sequence). This CDR3 is built from 14 residues. V lost 4 bases and J lost 4, with 14 bases in between. The CDR3 nucleotides read TGTGCCAGCAGTTCCCGGGAGCACCTGTACGAGCAGTACTTC. Protein sequence: CASSSREHLYEQYF.

V and J are TRBV6-5 and TRBJ1-1; 7 nucleotides align to TRBD1. The length of the CDR3 is 14 residues. Losses at the gene ends were 2 bases for V and 4 bases for J; bases not matched to a gene: 4. Germline V gene sequence: CDR1 MNHEY, CDR2 SVGAGI. CDR3 nucleotide sequence: TGTGCCAGCAGTTACGACAGGGTGATCACTGAAGCTTTCTTT. Protein product: CASSYDRVITEAFF.

The chain recombines TRBV5-6 with TRBJ2-7, with D perhaps TRBD1 (6 bases). V lost 3 bases and J lost 5, with 21 bases in between. Germline V gene sequence: CDR1 SGHDT, CDR2 YYEEEE. The CDR3 consists of 16 residues. This CDR3 reads CASSSRGRQVVHEQYF. In nucleotides, the CDR3 is TGTGCCAGCAGCTCCAGAGGGAGACAGGTTGTCCACGAGCAGTACTTC.

This sequence joins TRBV5-1 and TRBJ2-3, with 10 positions matching TRBD2. This CDR3 has 17 residues. Germline lookup yields CDR1 SGHRS and CDR2 YFSETQ. The junction had 9 bases not matched to a gene; V was cut back by 1 base and J by 4 bases. This CDR3 reads CASSLPSGRAEADTQYF. The CDR3 region has the DNA TGCGCCAGCAGCTTGCCCAGCGGGAGGGCCGAGGCAGATACGCAGTATTTT.

The rearrangement uses TRBV2 and TRBJ1-6; a weak D match, TRBD1 (5 bases). The V and J ends lost 6 bases and 6 bases respectively, with 12 bases between them. The CDR3 runs 14 residues. Per germline, CDR1 SNHLY and CDR2 FYNNEI. As DNA, the CDR3 is TGTGCCAGCAGGGGGGGGAGTGGTAATTCACCCCTCCACTTT. It translates to CASRGGSGNSPLHF.

This clone has only a few counts. The V call is TRBV2, the J call TRBJ2-1, with TRBD2 as a possible D gene (5 bases). The CDR3 covers 17 residues. Trimming left V 4 bases short and J 8 bases short, with 24 bases between. Germline V gene sequence: CDR1 SNHLY, CDR2 FYNNEI. DNA for the CDR3: TGTGCCAGCAGTGCACCCCTAGGGCTAGCAGCCCCGGATGAGCAGTTCTTC. Translation: CASSAPLGLAAPDEQFF. Together with reference TRBV2 and TRBJ2-1, the CDR3 gives the full variable domain: EPEVTQTPSHQVTQMGQEVILRCVPISNHLYFYWYRQILGQKVEFLVSFYNNEISEKSEIFDDQFSVERPDGSNFTLKIRSTKLEDSAMYFCASSAPLGLAAPDEQFFGPGTRLTVL.

In this sample, this clone turned up once. V is TRBV5-5 and J is TRBJ2-1; 8 positions match TRBD2. The V gene's germline CDR1 is SGHKS and CDR2 YYEKEE (reference sequence). With V trimmed by 0 bases and J by 9 bases, 8 bases remained unmatched. This CDR3 is built from 15 residues. The CDR3 DNA reads as TGTGCCAGCAGCTTGGTTACGGGGGGGCTCGGTGAGCAGTTCTTC. Translating gives CASSLVTGGLGEQFF.

For the CDR3, the DNA is TGCGCCAGCAGACAGTATTCTGGGGCCAACGTCCTGACTTTC. Residues: CASRQYSGANVLTF. The V call is TRBV5-1, the J call TRBJ2-6; D is ambiguous. This CDR3 is built from 14 residues. V was trimmed by 5 bases and J by 1 base, leaving 7 bases between them. CDR1 is SGHRS, CDR2 YFSETQ, per germline.